This paragraph reports one TCR beta chain. These data come from a study of blood T cell repertoires in COVID-19. The V gene's germline CDR1 is LNHDA and CDR2 SQIVND (reference sequence). The CDR3 is 15 amino acids. With 10 bases removed from V and 3 bases from J, the gap between germline ends came to 18 bases. Those who participated ranged in age from roughly 18 to 89 years and resided in about two dozen US areas. Participant reports of clinical history set cohort assignment. In the original processing: Amplification with reference gene primers provided the estimates of nucleated cell counts. The data were produced by immunoSEQ multiplex PCR, yet TCRdb's version contains in-frame clones alone and is incomplete. For V, J and clone size, that table is used; D and trimming come from the DNA. The top ten clones hold 1.1% of a sample with hundreds of thousands of clones, approximately 92% of them seen once.

This clonotype originated in a man in his thirties or forties who had recovered from COVID-19. Source material: PBMCs or T cells enriched from blood (not recorded which). V gene TRBV19 combines with J gene TRBJ1-4; D gene unclear. In DNA form, the CDR3 reads TGTGCCACCTCAATCGGCAACAGCCCTAATGAAAAACTGTTTTTT. Translating it yields CATSIGNSPNEKLFF.